This entry features one TCR beta chain sequence. Trimming took 1 base from V and 2 from J, leaving 9 bases between them. This CDR3 has 15 amino acids. Looked up from germline, CDR1 is MDHEN and CDR2 is SYDVKM. Data came from immunoSEQ multiplex PCR; TCRdb stores just in-frame clones and leaves some out. The repertoire includes about 120,000 clones, about 92% of them detected once, and more than 1.5% sits in the top ten. The record originates from a study of control samples from healthy donors and cancer patients. The chain uses TRBV28 and TRBJ1-5; no clear D. This TCR derives from a man in his fifties with head and neck cancer. Sequencing was done on a sample of PBMCs. DNA of the CDR3: TGTGCCAGCAGTTTATCTCATAGGGGCAATCAGCCCCAGCATTTT. It encodes CASSLSHRGNQPQHF.